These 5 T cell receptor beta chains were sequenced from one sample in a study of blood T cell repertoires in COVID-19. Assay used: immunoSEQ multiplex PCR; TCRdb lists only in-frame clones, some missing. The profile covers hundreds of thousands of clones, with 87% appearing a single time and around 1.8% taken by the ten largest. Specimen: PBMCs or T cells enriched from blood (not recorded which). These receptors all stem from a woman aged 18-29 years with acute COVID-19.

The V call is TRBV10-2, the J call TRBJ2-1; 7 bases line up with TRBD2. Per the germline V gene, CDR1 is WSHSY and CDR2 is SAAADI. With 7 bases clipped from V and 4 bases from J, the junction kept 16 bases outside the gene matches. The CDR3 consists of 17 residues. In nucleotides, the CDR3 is TGCGCCAGCACTCGAGAGGGGTGGCGGGGGAAATACAATGAGCAGTTCTTC. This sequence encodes CASTREGWRGKYNEQFF.

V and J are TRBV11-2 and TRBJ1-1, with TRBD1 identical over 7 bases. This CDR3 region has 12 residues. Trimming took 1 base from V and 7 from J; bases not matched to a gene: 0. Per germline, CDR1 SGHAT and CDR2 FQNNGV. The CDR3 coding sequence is TGTGCCAGCAGCTTAGGACAGGGTGAAGCTTTCTTT. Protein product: CASSLGQGEAFF.

CDR3 region: CASSPRGPTQGAANTIYF. The CDR3 bases are TGTGCCAGCTCACCAAGGGGCCCAACACAGGGGGCTGCAAACACCATATATTTT. V usage is TRBV18 and J usage is TRBJ1-3; 9 bases agree with TRBD1. This CDR3 has 18 amino acids. Germline-derived CDR1 and CDR2 are KGHSH and LQKENI. V gave up 2 bases and J gave up 6 bases; unmatched junction bases: 14. Full variable domain (outside the CDR3, taken from reference TRBV18 and TRBJ1-3): NAGVMQNPRHLVRRRGQEARLRCSPMKGHSHVYWYRQLPEEGLKFMVYLQKENIIDESGMPKERFSAEFPKEGPSILRIQQVVRGDSAAYFCASSPRGPTQGAANTIYFGEGSWLTVV.

Written as DNA, the CDR3 is TGTGCCAGCAGCCTCCTACGCGGGACAGCCATCACAGATACGCAGTATTTT. As protein: CASSLLRGTAITDTQYF. The chain carries TRBV7-9 and TRBJ2-3, with a weak D call TRBD1 (7 bases). Trimming pared 5 bases from V and 2 bases from J, leaving 20 bases between. The germline CDR1 and CDR2 sequences are SEHNR and FQNEAQ (reference sequence). The CDR3 totals 17 residues.

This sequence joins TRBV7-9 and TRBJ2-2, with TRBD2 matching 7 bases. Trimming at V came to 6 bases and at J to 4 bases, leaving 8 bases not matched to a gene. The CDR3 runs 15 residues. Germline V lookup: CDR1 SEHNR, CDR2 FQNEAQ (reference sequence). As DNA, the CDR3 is TGTGCCAGCAGACCGAGAGGGGAGGGCACCGGGGAGCTGTTTTTT. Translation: CASRPRGEGTGELFF.